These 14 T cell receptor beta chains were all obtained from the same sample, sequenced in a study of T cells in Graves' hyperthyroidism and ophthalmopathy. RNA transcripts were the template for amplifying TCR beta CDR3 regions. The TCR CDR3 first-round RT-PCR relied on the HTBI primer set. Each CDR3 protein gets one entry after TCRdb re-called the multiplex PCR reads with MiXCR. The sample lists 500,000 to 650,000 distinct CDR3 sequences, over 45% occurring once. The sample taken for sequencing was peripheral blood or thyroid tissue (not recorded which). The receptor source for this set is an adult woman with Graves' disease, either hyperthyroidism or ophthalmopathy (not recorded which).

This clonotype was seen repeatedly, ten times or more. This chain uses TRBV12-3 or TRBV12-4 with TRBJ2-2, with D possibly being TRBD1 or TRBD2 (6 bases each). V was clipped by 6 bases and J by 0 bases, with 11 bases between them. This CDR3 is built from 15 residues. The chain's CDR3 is CASRGGPSNTGELFF. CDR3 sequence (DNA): TGTGCCAGCAGGGGGGGCCCTTCGAACACCGGGGAGCTGTTTTTT.

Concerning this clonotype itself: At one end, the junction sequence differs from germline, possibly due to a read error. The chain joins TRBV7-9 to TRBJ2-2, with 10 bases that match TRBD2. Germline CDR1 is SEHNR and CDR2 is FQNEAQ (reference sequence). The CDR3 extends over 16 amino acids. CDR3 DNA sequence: TGTGCCAGCAGCCATACTAGCGGGGCGAACACCGGGGAGCTGTCTTGG. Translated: CASSHTSGANTGELSW.

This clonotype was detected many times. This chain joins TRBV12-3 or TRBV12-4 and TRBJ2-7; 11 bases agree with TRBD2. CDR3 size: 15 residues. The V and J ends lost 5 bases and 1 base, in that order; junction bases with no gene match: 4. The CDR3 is CASSRGLADSYEQYF. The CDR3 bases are TGTGCCAGCAGTCGGGGACTAGCGGATTCCTACGAGCAGTACTTC.

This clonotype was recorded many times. CDR3 coding DNA: TGTGCCATCAGGACAGGGGGCACGGGAGGCTACACCTTC. Its protein product is CAIRTGGTGGYTF. The rearrangement links TRBV10-3 to TRBJ1-2, with TRBD1 matching 10 bases. CDR3 length equals 13 residues. Germline V CDR1 and CDR2: ENHRY, SYGVKD. The junction had 6 bases not matched to a gene; V was cut back by 6 bases and J by 8 bases.

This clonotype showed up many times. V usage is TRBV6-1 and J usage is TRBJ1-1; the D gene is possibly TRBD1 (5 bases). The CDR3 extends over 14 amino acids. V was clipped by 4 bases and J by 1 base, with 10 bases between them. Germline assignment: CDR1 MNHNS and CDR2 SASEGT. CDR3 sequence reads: CASSAGMWNTEAFF. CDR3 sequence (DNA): TGTGCCAGCAGTGCAGGGATGTGGAACACTGAAGCTTTCTTT.

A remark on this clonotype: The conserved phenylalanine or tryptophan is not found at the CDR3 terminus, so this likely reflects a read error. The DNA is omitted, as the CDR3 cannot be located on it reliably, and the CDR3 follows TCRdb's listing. This CDR3 reads CASRAGTS. This sequence joins TRBV2 and TRBJ2-6. In germline, CDR1 is SNHLY, CDR2 FYNNEI. The length of the CDR3 is 8 amino acids, counting both ends.

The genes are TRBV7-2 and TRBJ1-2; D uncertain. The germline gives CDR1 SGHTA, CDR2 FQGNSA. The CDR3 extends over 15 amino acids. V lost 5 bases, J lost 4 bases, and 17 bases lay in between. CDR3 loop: CASSTDPGFGYGYTF. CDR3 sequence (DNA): TGTGCCAGCAGCACCGACCCGGGTTTTGGCTATGGCTACACCTTC.

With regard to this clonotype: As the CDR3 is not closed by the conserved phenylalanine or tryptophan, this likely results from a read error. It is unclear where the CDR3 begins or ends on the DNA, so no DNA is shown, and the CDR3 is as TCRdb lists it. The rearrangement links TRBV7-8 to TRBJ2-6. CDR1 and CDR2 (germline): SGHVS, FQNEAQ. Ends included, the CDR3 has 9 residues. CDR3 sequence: CTSSLARTS.

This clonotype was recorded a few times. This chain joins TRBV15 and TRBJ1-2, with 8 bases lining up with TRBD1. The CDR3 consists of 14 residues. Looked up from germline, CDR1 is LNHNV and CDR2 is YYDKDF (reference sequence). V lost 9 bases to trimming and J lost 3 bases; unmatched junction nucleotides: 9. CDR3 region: CATRQGRVDYGYTF. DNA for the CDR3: TGTGCCACTCGACAGGGGCGGGTCGACTATGGCTACACCTTC.

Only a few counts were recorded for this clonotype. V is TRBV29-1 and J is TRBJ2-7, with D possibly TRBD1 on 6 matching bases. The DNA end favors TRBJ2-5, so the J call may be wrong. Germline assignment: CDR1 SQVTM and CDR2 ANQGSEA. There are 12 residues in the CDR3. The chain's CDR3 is CSVEYRVETQYF. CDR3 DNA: TGCAGCGTTGAATACAGGGTCGAGACCCAGTACTTC.

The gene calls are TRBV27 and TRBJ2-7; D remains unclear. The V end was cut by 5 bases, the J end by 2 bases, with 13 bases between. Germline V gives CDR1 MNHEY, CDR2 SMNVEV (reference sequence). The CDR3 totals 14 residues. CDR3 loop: CASSRTFGPYEQYF. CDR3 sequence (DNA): TGTGCCAGCAGTCGGACGTTTGGACCCTACGAGCAGTACTTC.

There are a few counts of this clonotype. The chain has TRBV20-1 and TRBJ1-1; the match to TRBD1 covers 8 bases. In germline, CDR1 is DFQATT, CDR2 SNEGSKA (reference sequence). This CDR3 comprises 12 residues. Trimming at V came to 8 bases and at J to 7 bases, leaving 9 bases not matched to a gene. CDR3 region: CSYRGQGGEAFF. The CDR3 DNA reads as TGCAGTTACCGAGGACAGGGCGGTGAAGCTTTCTTT.

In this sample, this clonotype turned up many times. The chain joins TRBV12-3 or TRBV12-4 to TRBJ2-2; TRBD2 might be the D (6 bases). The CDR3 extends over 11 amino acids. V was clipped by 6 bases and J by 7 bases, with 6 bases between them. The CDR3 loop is CASRRGGELFF. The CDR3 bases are TGTGCCAGCAGGCGGGGCGGGGAGCTGTTTTTT.

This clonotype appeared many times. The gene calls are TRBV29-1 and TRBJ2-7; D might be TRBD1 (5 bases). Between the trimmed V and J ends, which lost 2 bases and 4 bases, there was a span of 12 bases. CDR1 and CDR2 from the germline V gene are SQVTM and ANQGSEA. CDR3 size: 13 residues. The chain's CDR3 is CSVENGARYEQYF. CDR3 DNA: TGCAGCGTTGAAAATGGGGCGCGGTACGAGCAGTACTTC.